This TCR beta chain was documented in a study of T-cell reconstitution after alpha-beta-depleted transplantation in children. Study findings and constraints: T cells produced anew were the main source of T-cell counts and diversity one year after transplant. Reportedly, only several hundred clones from non-depleted graft cells drove alpha-beta T-cell counts at about two months.

Unique molecular identifiers were incorporated into the prepared TCRbeta library. TCRdb reanalysed the PCR reads using MiXCR and keeps one entry per CDR3 protein. Among about 1,000,000 distinct CDR3 sequences listed, roughly 29% were seen once. Points on this clonotype: Its antigen is unidentified.

Germline V gene sequence: CDR1 MGHRA, CDR2 YSYEKL. Deletions cut 5 bases from V and 6 bases from J, with 12 bases between. The CDR3 sequence is 13 residues long. The chain couples TRBV4-1 to TRBJ2-3; D tentatively fits TRBD1 or TRBD2 (5 bases each). The receptor's source is a boy under three years old who had a stem cell transplant for SCID, so the T cells may come from the graft donor. The starting material was PBMCs, mostly from graft donor cells, obtained 360 days after TCRalphabeta/CD19-depleted stem cell transplant. DNA for the CDR3: TGCGCCAGCAGCGACGGGGCGTTCGATACGCAGTATTTT. Its translation is CASSDGAFDTQYF.